By frequency, the clone carrying this T cell receptor beta chain is medium-sized (0.01 to 0.1%). Its antigen is still unknown. Tens of thousands of genome equivalents of blood DNA were amplified for TRB. This entry is derived from a study of T cell clusters in autoimmune cytopenias. Overall study results and limits: Clustering suggested that physiological T cell clusters were missing in primary autoimmune cytopenia patients.

Germline lookup yields CDR1 SGHNT and CDR2 YENEEA. The CDR3 has 13 amino acids. TRB rearrangements were amplified by touch-down multiplex PCR with mixed TRB-A/B primers. TCRdb reanalyzed the multiplex PCR reads, giving one entry per CDR3 protein sequence and no DNA. In all, the sample yields about 5,600 distinct CDR3 sequences. The sample was also linked to a second study, of T cell repertoires in aging, cancer and after chemotherapy. That work contributes: In healthy donors, age-related TCR diversity loss mainly reflected lost richness.

Sequencing input: peripheral blood. The TCR sequence derives from a human donor in good health. The chain is built from TRBV11-3 and TRBJ1-1. CDR3 amino acids: CASSLVGGTEAFF.